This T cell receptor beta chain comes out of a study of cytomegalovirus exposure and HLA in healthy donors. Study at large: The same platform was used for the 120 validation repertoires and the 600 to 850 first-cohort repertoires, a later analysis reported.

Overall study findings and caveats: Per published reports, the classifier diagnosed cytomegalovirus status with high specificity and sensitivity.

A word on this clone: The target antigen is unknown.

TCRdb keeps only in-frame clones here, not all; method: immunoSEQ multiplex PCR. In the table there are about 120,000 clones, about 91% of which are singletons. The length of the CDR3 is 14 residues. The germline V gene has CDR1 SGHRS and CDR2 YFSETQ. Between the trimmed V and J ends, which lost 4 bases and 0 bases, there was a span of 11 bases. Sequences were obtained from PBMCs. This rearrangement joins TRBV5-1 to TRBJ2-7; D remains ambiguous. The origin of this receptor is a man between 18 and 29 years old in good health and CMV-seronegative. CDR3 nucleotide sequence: TGCGCCAGCAGCCCCCAGACAAGCTCCTACGAGCAGTACTTC. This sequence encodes CASSPQTSSYEQYF.